The entry that follows covers one T cell receptor beta chain sequence. The CDR3 is 13 residues long. Trimming pared 1 base from V and 2 bases from J, leaving 6 bases between. Germline V gives CDR1 SGHRS, CDR2 YFSETQ. Profiling relied on immunoSEQ multiplex PCR, and the TCRdb table lists in-frame clones only, not all of them. Of around 290,000 clones detected, 88% appear once; the ten largest clones hold 2% to 2.5%. The study recruited people aged 18 to 89 years across under 25 US areas. The data are from a study of blood T cell repertoires in COVID-19. Study background: Cohort 3 recovery required two negative PCRs, clearance, or symptom resolution. The study drew acute and convalescent COVID-19 samples from the United States, Italy and Spain. PBMCs, B-cell-depleted T cells, or T cells provided the cDNA or gDNA that made up the material.

V and J are TRBV5-1 and TRBJ1-2; D call uncertain. What was sequenced was PBMCs or T cells enriched from blood (not recorded which). The TCR originated in a woman aged 55-70 years in a cohort exposed to, infected with or recovered from COVID-19 (not recorded which). The CDR3 DNA reads as TGCGCCAGCAGCTTGTCTACGAACTATGGCTACACCTTC. It is translated as CASSLSTNYGYTF.